What follows are 23 T cell receptor beta chains derived from one specimen sequenced in a study of shared clonotypes between healthy human individuals. Data came from immunoSEQ multiplex PCR; TCRdb stores just in-frame clones and leaves some out. The sample shows over a million clones, around 78% of them seen only once. Sequencing used memory CD4+ T cells from PBMCs. Subset defined: CD45RA-negative fraction. The receptor set was obtained from a man between 18 and 35 years old in good health. Some clones in this sample may be carry-over from other donors' samples.

V gene TRBV11-3 combines with J gene TRBJ2-2, with D perhaps given as TRBD1 or TRBD2 (6 bases each). The CDR3 is 14 amino acids. V was trimmed by 5 bases and J by 5 bases, leaving 12 bases between them. Germline V lookup: CDR1 SGHNT, CDR2 YENEEA. The CDR3 DNA reads as TGTGCCAGCAGCCCCGTAGGGGGGACCGGGGAGCTGTTTTTT. This translates into CASSPVGGTGELFF.

The chain joins TRBV5-6 to TRBJ2-5; a possible D gene is TRBD2 (6 bases). Trimming cost V 4 bases and J 0 bases, with 19 bases left between them. In germline, CDR1 is SGHDT, CDR2 YYEEEE. The CDR3 runs 17 residues. CDR3 region: CASSIEPGLSYQETQYF. DNA for the CDR3: TGTGCCAGCAGCATAGAACCGGGACTCTCGTACCAAGAGACCCAGTACTTC.

Many counts were recorded for this clone. The chain has TRBV21-1 and TRBJ2-5. TRBV21-1 is reported as a pseudogene. There are 13 residues in the CDR3. The CDR3 protein is CAYETGPQETQYF. The DNA for the CDR3 is TGTGCCTACGAAACCGGGCCCCAAGAGACCCAGTACTTC.

The V gene is TRBV30, the J gene TRBJ2-4, with D tentatively TRBD1 (6 bases). V was shortened by 3 bases and J by 1 base, with 10 bases between the two germline ends. Per germline, CDR1 GTSNPN and CDR2 SVGIG (reference sequence). This CDR3 has 14 residues. This chain's CDR3 is CAWRVTGAKNIQYF. The CDR3 DNA is TGTGCCTGGAGGGTTACAGGGGCCAAAAACATTCAGTACTTC.

The V gene is TRBV4-1, the J gene TRBJ1-1; 9 bases map to TRBD1. The CDR3 totals 15 residues. Germline loops: CDR1 MGHRA, CDR2 YSYEKL. V gave up 0 bases and J gave up 4 bases; unmatched junction bases: 3. As DNA, the CDR3 is TGCGCCAGCAGCCAAGAGGACAGGGGTAGCACTGAAGCTTTCTTT. It specifies CASSQEDRGSTEAFF.

This clone has just a few counts. This chain connects TRBV6-1 to TRBJ2-6; D possibly matches TRBD1 or TRBD2 (5 bases each). V lost 3 bases and J 0 bases, leaving 15 bases between the germline ends. Germline CDR1 and CDR2: MNHNS and SASEGT. This CDR3 is 18 amino acids long. The CDR3 DNA reads as TGTGCCAGCAGTGATTACCGGGACCTAGGCTCTGGGGCCAACGTCCTGACTTTC. Its translation: CASSDYRDLGSGANVLTF.

The chain links TRBV30 to TRBJ1-5; D is unclear. Per germline, CDR1 GTSNPN and CDR2 SVGIG (reference sequence). This CDR3 is built from 12 residues. V lost 3 bases and J lost 9, with 12 bases in between. The CDR3 DNA is TGTGCCTGGAGCTTGGGCCCACCGCCCCAGCATTTT. Residues: CAWSLGPPPQHF.

This chain joins TRBV7-9 and TRBJ1-4, with D maybe TRBD1 (5 bases). Germline V gives CDR1 SEHNR, CDR2 FQNEAQ (reference sequence). Trimming took off 3 bases at V and 8 bases at J, with 16 bases between the two ends. The CDR3 loop spans 15 amino acids. The CDR3 reads CASSLGGYDREKLFF. For the CDR3, the DNA is TGTGCCAGCAGCTTGGGGGGATACGACCGCGAAAAACTGTTTTTT.

The chain recombines TRBV7-3 with TRBJ1-3; D may be TRBD1 (6 bases). CDR1 SGHTA and CDR2 FQGTGA come from the germline V gene. The CDR3 contains 15 residues. The V end lost 5 bases, the J end lost 0 bases, and 11 bases lay between the germline ends. In DNA form, the CDR3 reads TGTGCCAGCAGCCATACAGGGAGCTCTGGAAACACCATATATTTT. Residues: CASSHTGSSGNTIYF.

J is TRBJ2-7 and V is TRBV4-1, with no clear D. The CDR3 is 14 amino acids. CDR1 is MGHRA and CDR2 is YSYEKL in the germline V gene. The V end was cut by 0 bases, the J end by 3 bases, with 9 bases between. The CDR3 protein is CASSQEAEIYEQYF. The CDR3 nucleotides are TGCGCCAGCAGCCAAGAGGCAGAAATCTACGAGCAGTACTTC.

This sequence joins TRBV28 and TRBJ1-1; D perhaps matches TRBD1 (5 bases). Per germline, CDR1 MDHEN and CDR2 SYDVKM. The CDR3 is 13 residues long. V dropped 8 bases and J dropped 1 base, with 11 bases sitting between them. The CDR3 loop is CASGTSRNTEAFF. The CDR3 DNA reads TGTGCCAGCGGGACTTCGAGGAACACTGAAGCTTTCTTT.

The V gene is TRBV5-1, the J gene TRBJ1-1; 7 bases agree with TRBD1. CDR3 length equals 14 residues. V lost 5 bases, J lost 1 base, and 5 bases stayed unmatched. Per germline, CDR1 SGHRS and CDR2 YFSETQ. The CDR3 spells CASRSGTANTEAFF. As DNA, the CDR3 is TGCGCCAGCAGATCCGGGACAGCGAACACTGAAGCTTTCTTT.

The genes are TRBV7-8 and TRBJ2-1; D may match TRBD1 or TRBD2 (6 bases each). Germline CDR1 reads SGHVS; CDR2 reads FQNEAQ. The CDR3 covers 15 residues. V gave up 4 bases and J gave up 4 bases, with 14 bases separating them. For the CDR3, the DNA is TGTGCCAGCAGCTCTACGGAGGGGGGTTACAATGAGCAGTTCTTC. Amino acid sequence: CASSSTEGGYNEQFF.

The J gene is TRBJ2-7, the V gene TRBV15, with TRBD2 identical over 10 bases. This CDR3 has 14 residues. V lost 5 bases to trimming and J lost 6 bases; unmatched junction nucleotides: 7. Germline V lookup: CDR1 LNHNV, CDR2 YYDKDF (reference sequence). The CDR3 nucleotides read TGTGCCACCAGCGGAAGCGGGAGGGCTGGCGAGCAGTACTTC. Its protein is CATSGSGRAGEQYF.

The V call is TRBV2, the J call TRBJ1-2; 10 bases are a match to TRBD1. Germline V gene lookup returns CDR1 SNHLY and CDR2 FYNNEI. This CDR3 spans 15 amino acids. V shed 4 bases, J shed 4 bases, and the junction held 6 bases outside the gene matches. The CDR3 is CASSVSGTGAYGYTF. CDR3 sequence (DNA): TGTGCCAGCAGTGTATCCGGGACAGGGGCCTATGGCTACACCTTC. The full variable domain, with the rest looked up from reference TRBV2 and TRBJ1-2, is EPEVTQTPSHQVTQMGQEVILRCVPISNHLYFYWYRQILGQKVEFLVSFYNNEISEKSEIFDDQFSVERPDGSNFTLKIRSTKLEDSAMYFCASSVSGTGAYGYTFGSGTRLTVV.

In regard to this clone: This same CDR3 is encoded by further DNA sequences in the sample. This chain joins TRBV9 and TRBJ2-2; D call uncertain. Per the germline V gene, CDR1 is SGDLS and CDR2 is YYNGEE. V gave up 3 bases and J gave up 1 base, with 7 bases separating them. This CDR3 comprises 14 residues. In DNA, the CDR3 is TGTGCCAGCAGCGATCGAGGGAACACCGGGGAGCTGTTTTTT. Translated, it gives CASSDRGNTGELFF.

The rearrangement joins TRBV11-2 to TRBJ2-7; D call uncertain. Germline V gene lookup returns CDR1 SGHAT and CDR2 FQNNGV. There are 12 residues in the CDR3. Trimming pared 1 base from V and 6 bases from J, leaving 7 bases between. CDR3 in amino acids: CASSLGSSEQYF. CDR3 DNA sequence: TGTGCCAGCAGCTTAGGCAGCAGCGAGCAGTACTTC.

The CDR3 spells CASSTTSGNRWGNNEQFF. Here the CDR3 DNA reads TGTGCCAGCAGCACGACTAGCGGGAACAGGTGGGGCAACAATGAGCAGTTCTTC. The V and J genes are TRBV7-2 and TRBJ2-1; 11 bases agree with TRBD2. Trimming removed 5 bases from V and 5 bases from J; junction bases left unmatched: 14. Germline CDR1 reads SGHTA; CDR2 reads FQGNSA. This CDR3 has 18 amino acids.

Details on this clone: Since a far larger clone is one base different, this is likely a read error. The same CDR3 can be traced to other DNA sequences in this sample. The chain links TRBV27 to TRBJ1-2; 7 nucleotides agree with TRBD1. J was trimmed by 3 bases and V by 1 base; bases with no gene match: 11. The CDR3 spans 17 residues. Germline V CDR1 and CDR2: MNHEY, SMNVEV (reference sequence). CDR3 region: CASSLYSGDRVHYGYTF. The CDR3 DNA is TGTGCCAGCAGTTTATACAGTGGAGACAGGGTTCACTATGGCTACACCTTC.

The rearrangement uses TRBV4-3 and TRBJ2-3; TRBD2 matches 8 bases. Per the germline V gene, CDR1 is LGHNA and CDR2 is YSLEER. CDR3 length: 17 amino acids. The J segment lost 9 bases and the V segment lost 1 base, leaving 15 bases of the junction unmatched. The CDR3 DNA sequence: TGCGCCAGCAGCCAAGGAAAAGGCGGGAGGTCTGGGGGCACGCAGTATTTT. Translated: CASSQGKGGRSGGTQYF.

CDR3 DNA: TGTGCCACCAGCAGAGGTCGAAAGGAGACCCAGTACTTC. Amino acids: CATSRGRKETQYF. The chain carries TRBV15 and TRBJ2-5; D uncertain. This CDR3 is 13 amino acids long. The V gene's germline CDR1 is LNHNV and CDR2 YYDKDF (reference sequence). V was pared by 1 base and J by 5 bases, with 8 bases between.

This clone was counted only a few times. The chain recombines TRBV5-1 with TRBJ1-1; D is unresolved. Trimming removed 4 bases at V and 0 bases at J, with 16 bases between. The CDR3 extends over 16 amino acids. The germline CDR1 and CDR2 sequences are SGHRS and YFSETQ. This CDR3 reads CASSPVRWAMNTEAFF. The CDR3 DNA sequence: TGCGCCAGCAGCCCAGTGAGATGGGCTATGAACACTGAAGCTTTCTTT.

A few counts support this clone. Other nucleotide sequences in the sample specify the same CDR3. The V call is TRBV30, the J call TRBJ1-1; 7 positions match TRBD1. The V gene end was trimmed by 2 bases and the J gene end by 3 bases; junction bases not matched to a gene: 3. CDR1 and CDR2 (germline): GTSNPN, SVGIG (reference sequence). The CDR3 is 13 residues long. In DNA form, the CDR3 reads TGTGCCTGGAGTAAGGGGGCCGACACTGAAGCTTTCTTT. It yields the protein CAWSKGADTEAFF. The full variable domain, in which reference TRBV30 and TRBJ1-1 provide the parts outside the CDR3, is SQTIHQWPATLVQPVGSPLSLECTVEGTSNPNLYWYRQAAGRGLQLLFYSVGIGQISSEVPQNLSASRPQDRQFILSSKKLLLSDSGFYLCAWSKGADTEAFFGQGTRLTVV.